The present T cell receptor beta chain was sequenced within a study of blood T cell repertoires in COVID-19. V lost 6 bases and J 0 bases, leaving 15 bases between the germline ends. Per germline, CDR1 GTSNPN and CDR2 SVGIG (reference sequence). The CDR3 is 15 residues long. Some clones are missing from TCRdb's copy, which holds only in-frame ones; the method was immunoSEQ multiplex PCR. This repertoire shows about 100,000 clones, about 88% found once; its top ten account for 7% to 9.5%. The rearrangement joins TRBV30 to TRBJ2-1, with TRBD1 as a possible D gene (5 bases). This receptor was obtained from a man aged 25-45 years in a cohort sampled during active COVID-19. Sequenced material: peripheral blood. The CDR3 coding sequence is TGTGCCTGTATGATGGGGCATTTCTCCTACAATGAGCAGTTCTTC. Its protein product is CACMMGHFSYNEQFF.